This TCR beta chain was profiled in a study of spatial heterogeneity in lung cancer. Study at large: Every unique TCR and UMI combination, on average, appeared more than ten times in raw reads. Study results and caveats: Tumors with more nonsynonymous mutations had more expanded intratumoral alpha and beta TCRs.

Time point meaning: sample taken at primary tumor resection. This clonotype was counted many times. No antigen is known for it. In TCRdb, the 5' RACE reads were re-called with MiXCR into one record per CDR3 protein. The data show around 100,000 distinct CDR3 sequences, under 4.5% seen once. V shed 3 bases, J shed 1 base, and the junction held 5 bases outside the gene matches. Germline loops: CDR1 SGHRS, CDR2 YFSETQ. The CDR3 spans 16 residues. This receptor was obtained from a male donor with early-stage non-small cell lung cancer. Sequencing was performed on lung tumor tissue, taken at surgery. J is TRBJ2-1 and V is TRBV5-1, with TRBD2 identical over 9 bases. In nucleotides, the CDR3 is TGCGCCAGCAGCTGGGAAACTAGCGGGTCCTACAATGAGCAGTTCTTC. It specifies CASSWETSGSYNEQFF.